The 10 T cell receptor beta chains presented below share a single source sample, sequenced in a study of shared clonotypes between healthy human individuals. Clones were read by immunoSEQ multiplex PCR, and TCRdb kept only the in-frame ones, dropping some. The top ten clones hold roughly 1.8% of a sample with about 2.1 million clones, about 92% of them seen once. Positively selected for CCR7, the CD45RO-negative cells used as naive CD8 cells excluded terminally differentiated effector memory CD45RA+ cells. Specimen: naive CD8+ T cells from PBMCs. These receptors originate from a man younger than 30 in good health. Some clones in this sample may be carry-over from other donors' samples.

V usage is TRBV15 and J usage is TRBJ2-7; the D gene could be TRBD1 or TRBD2 (5 bases each). The CDR3 loop spans 14 amino acids. V was cut by 3 bases and J by 1 base, with 10 bases left in between. From germline, CDR1 is LNHNV and CDR2 YYDKDF (reference sequence). In DNA form, the CDR3 reads TGTGCCACCAGCAGCGGGGACGGGTCCTACGAGCAGTACTTC. This codes for CATSSGDGSYEQYF.

The chain couples TRBV7-2 to TRBJ2-1; a weak D match, TRBD2 (6 bases). Germline CDR1 and CDR2: SGHTA and FQGNSA. V lost 1 base and J 4 bases, leaving 14 bases between the germline ends. This CDR3 is built from 16 residues. DNA for the CDR3: TGTGCCAGCAGCTTAGGTTCGGGGGAGATATACAATGAGCAGTTCTTC. Amino acid sequence: CASSLGSGEIYNEQFF. Full variable domain (rest looked up from reference TRBV7-2 and TRBJ2-1): GAGVSQSPSNKVTEKGKDVELRCDPISGHTALYWYRQSLGQGLEFLIYFQGNSAPDKSGLPSDRFSAERTGGSVSTLTIQRTQQEDSAVYLCASSLGSGEIYNEQFFGPGTRLTVL.

The rearrangement uses TRBV28 and TRBJ2-7; TRBD2 aligns across 10 bases. The V segment lost 7 bases and the J segment 4 bases; nucleotides outside the gene matches: 7. The CDR3 runs to 14 residues. The germline V gene encodes CDR1 MDHEN and CDR2 SYDVKM. CDR3 amino acids: CASTPSGRSYEQYF. The CDR3 DNA follows: TGTGCCAGCACCCCTAGCGGGAGATCTTACGAGCAGTACTTC.

The rearrangement joins TRBV4-1 to TRBJ1-5; no clear D. CDR1 is MGHRA and CDR2 is YSYEKL in the germline V gene. Trimming pared 4 bases from V and 2 bases from J, leaving 15 bases between. There are 16 residues in the CDR3. Here the CDR3 reads CASSPAGGPGNQPQHF. In DNA form, the CDR3 reads TGCGCCAGCAGCCCTGCCGGCGGACCGGGCAATCAGCCCCAGCATTTT.

The gene calls are TRBV27 and TRBJ1-1; possible D gene TRBD1, 5 bases. V was pared by 6 bases and J by 1 base, with 15 bases between. The CDR3 contains 15 residues. Germline CDR1 and CDR2: MNHEY and SMNVEV (reference sequence). Here the CDR3 DNA reads TGTGCCAGCAGCCGGACAAATCGGTGGAACACTGAAGCTTTCTTT. It yields the protein CASSRTNRWNTEAFF.

The chain is built from TRBV9 and TRBJ1-5, with TRBD1 matching 9 bases. With V trimmed by 0 bases and J by 4 bases, 5 bases remained unmatched. The CDR3 extends over 16 amino acids. CDR1 is SGDLS, CDR2 YYNGEE, per germline. This CDR3 is CASSVEDRGWNQPQHF. CDR3 DNA: TGTGCCAGCAGCGTAGAGGACAGGGGTTGGAATCAGCCCCAGCATTTT.

V gene TRBV21-1 combines with J gene TRBJ1-5; the table's D gene call, TRBD1, was not cross checked with the DNA. TRBV21-1 is reported as a pseudogene. This CDR3 has 19 amino acids. As DNA, the CDR3 is TGTGCCAGCAGCAAAGATTCAGGGGGCACCCTGTGTAGCAATCAGCCCCAGCATTTT. The encoded protein is CASSKDSGGTLCSNQPQHF.

The chain carries TRBV7-9 and TRBJ2-4, with TRBD2 as a possible D gene (6 bases). The germline CDR1 and CDR2 sequences are SEHNR and FQNEAQ (reference sequence). This CDR3 spans 16 amino acids. V was pared by 2 bases and J by 3 bases, with 14 bases between. The CDR3 coding sequence is TGTGCCAGCAGCTTATCGGGGGTCTTGGTCAAAAACATTCAGTACTTC. It codes for CASSLSGVLVKNIQYF.

This clone is a singleton in its sample. The gene calls are TRBV5-1 and TRBJ2-1; D is undetermined. In germline, CDR1 is SGHRS, CDR2 YFSETQ. There are 13 residues in the CDR3. V shed 4 bases and J shed 5 bases, with 10 bases lying between them. The CDR3 loop is CASSPSVDNEQFF. Here the CDR3 DNA reads TGCGCCAGCAGCCCGTCAGTCGACAATGAGCAGTTCTTC.

The chain is built from TRBV14 and TRBJ1-1; a possible D gene is TRBD1 (5 bases). The CDR3 loop spans 15 amino acids. Germline V lookup: CDR1 SGHDN, CDR2 FVKESK. Trimming shortened V by 4 bases and J by 1 base, and 13 bases separated the two germline ends. CDR3 nucleotide sequence: TGTGCCAGCAGCCGGAGGGGCACGTCGAACACTGAAGCTTTCTTT. Its protein is CASSRRGTSNTEAFF. Full variable domain (rest looked up from reference TRBV14 and TRBJ1-1): EAGVTQFPSHSVIEKGQTVTLRCDPISGHDNLYWYRRVMGKEIKFLLHFVKESKQDESGMPNNRFLAERTGGTYSTLKVQPAELEDSGVYFCASSRRGTSNTEAFFGQGTRLTVV.